This T cell receptor (beta chain) originates from a study of T cells in Graves' hyperthyroidism and ophthalmopathy. The wider study: Sampling of peripheral blood happened at initial diagnosis, prior to any treatment.

The CDR3 runs to 15 residues. The V gene's germline CDR1 is MNHNY and CDR2 SVGAGI (reference sequence). V was cut by 2 bases and J by 10 bases, with 15 bases left in between. TCR beta CDR3 regions were amplified from RNA transcripts. The HTBI primer set served for first-round RT-PCR of the TCR CDR3. TCRdb reprocessed the multiplex PCR reads via MiXCR and lists one record per CDR3 protein. Seen here are hundreds of thousands of distinct CDR3 sequences, 14% observed once, and the top ten hold approximately 10%. This clonotype was seen ten or more times. This chain uses TRBV6-6 with TRBJ1-6; D possibly corresponds to TRBD1 (6 bases). This receptor was taken from a woman under 30 with Graves' hyperthyroidism. The sample was blood. CDR3 sequence (DNA): TGTGCCAGCAGTTACGATGGGGGCAGGGTCTCACCCCTCCACTTT. It encodes CASSYDGGRVSPLHF.